What follows describes a single T cell receptor beta chain. Its cognate antigen is unknown. PCR was performed using 60 Vbeta and 13 Jbeta primers. The method was immunoSEQ multiplex PCR; TCRdb's version includes in-frame clones alone and lacks a portion of them. The profile shows about 160,000 clones, 71% of them singletons. This sample is part of a study of cytomegalovirus exposure and HLA in healthy donors. As for the study in general: Early released data comprised 80 million to 100 million unique TCRs from HLA-typed donors.

Trimming removed 5 bases at V and 3 bases at J, with 13 bases between. The V gene's germline CDR1 is LNHDA and CDR2 SQIVND (reference sequence). This CDR3 comprises 14 residues. The study's findings and limits: Trimming of TCR beta V- and J-genes showed a link, identified in a later analysis, to a missense DCLRE1C variant. Later analysis suggested links between common viral pathogens and several top significant clusters.

This chain uses TRBV19 with TRBJ1-2; D is possibly TRBD1 (5 bases). The receptor's source is a woman aged 30 to 39 in good health and CMV-seronegative. Material: PBMCs. This chain's CDR3 is CASSPGGRHYGYTF. DNA for the CDR3: TGTGCCAGTAGTCCGGGGGGGAGGCACTATGGCTACACCTTC.